This TCR beta chain is drawn from a study of CD8 T cells in ankylosing spondylitis. This clonotype was seen many times. The V segment lost 6 bases and the J segment 6 bases; nucleotides outside the gene matches: 6. The V gene's germline CDR1 is MDHEN and CDR2 SYDVKM. The CDR3 runs to 13 residues. TCRdb independently ran MiXCR on the 5' RACE reads; one entry per CDR3 protein. Among under 300,000 distinct CDR3 sequences listed, around a tenth were seen once. The sample was blood, either unsorted or a sorted T cell fraction (not recorded which). This sequence originates from a male donor with ankylosing spondylitis or in good health (not recorded which). The chain joins TRBV28 to TRBJ1-1; 8 bases agree with TRBD1. CDR3 sequence: CASSRTGQPEAFF. CDR3 DNA: TGTGCCAGCAGCCGGACAGGGCAACCTGAAGCTTTCTTT.